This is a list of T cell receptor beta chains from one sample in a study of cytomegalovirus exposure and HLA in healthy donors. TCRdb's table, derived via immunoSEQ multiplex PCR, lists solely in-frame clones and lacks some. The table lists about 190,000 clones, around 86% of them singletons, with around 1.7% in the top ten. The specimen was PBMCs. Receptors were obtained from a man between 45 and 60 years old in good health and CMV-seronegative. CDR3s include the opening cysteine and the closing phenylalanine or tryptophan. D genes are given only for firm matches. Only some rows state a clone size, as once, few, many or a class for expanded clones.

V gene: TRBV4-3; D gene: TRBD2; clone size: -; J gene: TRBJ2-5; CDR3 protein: CASSQDLGLAGGWGETQYF; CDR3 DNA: TGCGCCAGCAGCCAAGATCTAGGGTTGGCGGGGGGTTGGGGAGAGACCCAGTACTTC
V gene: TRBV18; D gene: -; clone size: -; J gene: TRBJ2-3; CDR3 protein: CASSPTPGRTQYF; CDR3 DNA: TGTGCCAGCTCACCGACCCCGGGTAGGACGCAGTATTTT
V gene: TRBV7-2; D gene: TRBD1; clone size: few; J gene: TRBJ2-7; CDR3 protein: CASSWGRGPGEQYF; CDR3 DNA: TGTGCCAGCAGTTGGGGCAGGGGGCCGGGCGAGCAGTACTTC
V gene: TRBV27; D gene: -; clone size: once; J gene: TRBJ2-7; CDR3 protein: CASSLGPSYEQYF; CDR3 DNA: TGTGCCAGCAGTTTAGGGCCCTCCTACGAGCAGTACTTC
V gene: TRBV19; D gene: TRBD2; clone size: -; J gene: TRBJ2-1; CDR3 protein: CASMGSGTNEQFF; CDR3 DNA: TGTGCCAGTATGGGCAGCGGGACCAATGAGCAGTTCTTC
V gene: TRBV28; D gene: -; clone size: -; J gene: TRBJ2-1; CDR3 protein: CASSLKLAGLSLMGQFF; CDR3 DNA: TGTGCCAGCAGTTTAAAGTTGGCGGGATTATCCCTGATGGGGCAGTTCTTC
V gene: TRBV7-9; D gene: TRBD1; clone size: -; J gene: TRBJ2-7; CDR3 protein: CSSSRLGGQGTYEQYF; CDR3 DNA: TGTTCCAGCAGCCGCTTAGGGGGACAGGGGACCTACGAGCAGTACTTC
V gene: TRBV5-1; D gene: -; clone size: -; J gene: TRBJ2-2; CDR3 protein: CAGSLQGKGNTGELFF; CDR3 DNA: TGCGCCGGCAGCTTGCAGGGAAAGGGGAACACCGGGGAGCTGTTTTTT
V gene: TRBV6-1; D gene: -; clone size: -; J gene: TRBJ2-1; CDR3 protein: CASSRTLISYNEQFF; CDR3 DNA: TGTGCCAGCAGCCGTACACTAATCTCCTACAATGAGCAGTTCTTC
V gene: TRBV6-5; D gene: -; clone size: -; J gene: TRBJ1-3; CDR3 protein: CASSPRQTHGNTIYF; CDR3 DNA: TGTGCCAGCAGCCCCCGACAGACACATGGAAACACCATATATTTT
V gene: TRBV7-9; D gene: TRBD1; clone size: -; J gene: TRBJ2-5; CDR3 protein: CSSSKTGVETQYF; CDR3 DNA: TGTTCCAGCAGCAAAACAGGGGTGGAGACCCAGTACTTC
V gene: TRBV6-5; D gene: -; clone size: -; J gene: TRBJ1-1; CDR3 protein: CASTSRLHTEAFF; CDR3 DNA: TGTGCCAGCACCTCCCGGTTGCACACTGAAGCTTTCTTT
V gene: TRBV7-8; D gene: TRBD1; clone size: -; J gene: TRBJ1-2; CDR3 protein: CASSPNRDRNYGYTF; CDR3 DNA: TGTGCCAGCAGCCCGAACCGGGACAGAAACTATGGCTACACCTTC
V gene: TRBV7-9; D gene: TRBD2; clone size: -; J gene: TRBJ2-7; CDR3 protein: CSSTLLAGGGWQYF; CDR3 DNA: TGTTCCAGCACCCTTCTAGCGGGGGGAGGGTGGCAGTACTTC
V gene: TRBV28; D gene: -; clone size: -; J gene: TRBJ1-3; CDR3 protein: CASSLPRHHSGNTIYF; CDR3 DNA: TGTGCCAGCAGTTTACCCCGACACCACTCTGGAAACACCATATATTTT
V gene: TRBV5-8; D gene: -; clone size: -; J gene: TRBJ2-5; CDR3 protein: CASSLWNQGQETQYF; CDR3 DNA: TGTGCCAGCAGCTTGTGGAACCAGGGCCAAGAGACCCAGTACTTC
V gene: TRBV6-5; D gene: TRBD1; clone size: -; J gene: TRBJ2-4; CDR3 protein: CASSSDRADIQYF; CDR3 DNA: TGTGCCAGCAGTTCGGACAGGGCGGACATTCAGTACTTC
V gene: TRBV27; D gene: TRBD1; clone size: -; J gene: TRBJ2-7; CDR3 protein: CASSLTGYYEQYF; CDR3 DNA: TGTGCCAGCAGTTTGACAGGGTACTACGAGCAGTACTTC
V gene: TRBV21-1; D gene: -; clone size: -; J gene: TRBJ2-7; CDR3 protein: CASRVAGGDSYEQYF; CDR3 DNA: TGTGCCAGCAGAGTAGCGGGGGGGGATTCCTACGAGCAGTACTTC
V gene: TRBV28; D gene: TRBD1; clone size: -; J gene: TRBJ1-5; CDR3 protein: CASSLGQRYQPQHF; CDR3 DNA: TGTGCCAGCAGTTTGGGACAGCGTTATCAGCCCCAGCATTTT
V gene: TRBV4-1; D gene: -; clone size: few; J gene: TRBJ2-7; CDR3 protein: CASSPGVAAKGEQYF; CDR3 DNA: TGCGCCAGCAGCCCCGGGGTAGCGGCAAAGGGGGAGCAGTACTTC
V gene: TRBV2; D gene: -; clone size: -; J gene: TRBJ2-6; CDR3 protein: CASSEMGGYISGANVLTF; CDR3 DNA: TGTGCCAGCAGTGAAATGGGGGGATACATCTCTGGGGCCAACGTCCTGACTTTC
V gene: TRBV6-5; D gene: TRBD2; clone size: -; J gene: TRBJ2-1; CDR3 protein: CASRRTSGTYNEQFF; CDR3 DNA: TGTGCCAGCAGACGGACTAGCGGGACCTACAATGAGCAGTTCTTC
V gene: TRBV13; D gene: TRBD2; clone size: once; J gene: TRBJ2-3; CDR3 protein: CASSFGGGSDTQYF; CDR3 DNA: TGTGCCAGCAGCTTTGGGGGGGGGTCAGATACGCAGTATTTT
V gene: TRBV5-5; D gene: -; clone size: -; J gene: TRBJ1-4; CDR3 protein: CASSWAGEGKLFF; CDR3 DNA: TGTGCCAGCAGCTGGGCAGGGGAAGGAAAACTGTTTTTT
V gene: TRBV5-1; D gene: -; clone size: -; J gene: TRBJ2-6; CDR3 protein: CASSTQTLAGANVLTF; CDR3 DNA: TGCGCCAGCAGCACACAGACCTTGGCTGGGGCCAACGTCCTGACTTTC
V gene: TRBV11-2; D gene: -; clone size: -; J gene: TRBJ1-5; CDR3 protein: CASSLDSPHQPQHF; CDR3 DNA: TGTGCCAGCAGCCTGGACAGCCCCCATCAGCCCCAGCATTTT
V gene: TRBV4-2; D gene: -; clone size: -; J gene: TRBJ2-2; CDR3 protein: CASSLERGRNTGELFF; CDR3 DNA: TGTGCCAGCAGCCTTGAAAGGGGTCGAAACACCGGGGAGCTGTTTTTT